The 5 T cell receptor beta chains below were found in one sample sequenced in a study of T cell responses to AZD1222 COVID-19 vaccine. Sequencing used immunoSEQ multiplex PCR; TCRdb keeps in-frame clones, though not all of them. The profile shows 70,000 to 95,000 clones, about 86% of them singletons. The sequencing here drew on peripheral blood, taken 28 days after the second AZD1222 dose. These receptors all come from an adult who received the AZD1222 COVID-19 vaccine.

The gene calls are TRBV27 and TRBJ2-2; 7 bases align to TRBD2. The junction had 11 bases not matched to a gene; V was cut back by 6 bases and J by 4 bases. CDR3 size: 16 residues. The germline gives CDR1 MNHEY, CDR2 SMNVEV (reference sequence). CDR3 amino acids: CASRGSGGVTTGELFF. CDR3 in DNA: TGTGCCAGCAGGGGGTCGGGAGGCGTGACCACCGGGGAGCTGTTTTTT.

The V gene is TRBV5-1, the J gene TRBJ2-3; TRBD2 might be the D (6 bases). CDR3 size: 16 residues. V was clipped by 0 bases and J by 1 base, with 12 bases between them. Germline V gives CDR1 SGHRS, CDR2 YFSETQ. CDR3 bases: TGCGCCAGCAGCTTGGCCGATAGCGGCCGCACAGATACGCAGTATTTT. Protein: CASSLADSGRTDTQYF.

This sequence joins TRBV28 and TRBJ1-5; TRBD1 might be the D (6 bases). CDR3 length equals 16 residues. The germline gives CDR1 MDHEN, CDR2 SYDVKM. V was clipped by 4 bases and J by 3 bases, with 16 bases between them. The CDR3 is CASSSHGRGYNQPQHF. CDR3 DNA sequence: TGTGCCAGCAGTTCCCACGGCAGGGGTTACAATCAGCCCCAGCATTTT.

The V and J genes are TRBV10-1 and TRBJ2-3; D call uncertain. The CDR3 totals 13 residues. Germline V gene sequence: CDR1 WNHNN, CDR2 SYGVQD (reference sequence). V was shortened by 7 bases and J by 1 base, with 9 bases between the two germline ends. The CDR3 reads CASKDSGTDTQYF. Written as DNA, the CDR3 is TGCGCCAGCAAAGACTCAGGCACAGATACGCAGTATTTT.

The V gene is TRBV5-1, the J gene TRBJ2-2; D is perhaps TRBD1 (6 bases). V lost 0 bases and J lost 4, with 7 bases in between. Germline CDR1 reads SGHRS; CDR2 reads YFSETQ. The CDR3 covers 14 residues. The DNA for the CDR3 is TGCGCCAGCAGCTTGGTAGGGGGCACCGGGGAGCTGTTTTTT. Protein: CASSLVGGTGELFF. Variable domain in full (rest from reference TRBV5-1 and TRBJ2-2): KAGVTQTPRYLIKTRGQQVTLSCSPISGHRSVSWYQQTPGQGLQFLFEYFSETQRNKGNFPGRFSGRQFSNSRSEMNVSTLELGDSALYLCASSLVGGTGELFFGEGSRLTVL.